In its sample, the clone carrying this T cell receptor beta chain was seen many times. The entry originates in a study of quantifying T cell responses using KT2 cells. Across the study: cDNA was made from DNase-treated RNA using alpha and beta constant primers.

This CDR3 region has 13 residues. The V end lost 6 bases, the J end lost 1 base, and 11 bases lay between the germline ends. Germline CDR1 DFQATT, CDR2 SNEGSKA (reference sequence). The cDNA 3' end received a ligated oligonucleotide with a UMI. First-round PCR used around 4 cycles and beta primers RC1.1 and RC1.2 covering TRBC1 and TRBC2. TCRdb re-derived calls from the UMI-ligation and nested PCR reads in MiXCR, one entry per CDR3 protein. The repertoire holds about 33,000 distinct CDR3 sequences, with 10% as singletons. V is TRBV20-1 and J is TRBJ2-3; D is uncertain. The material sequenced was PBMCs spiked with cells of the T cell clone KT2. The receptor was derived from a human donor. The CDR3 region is CSARLDGTDTQYF. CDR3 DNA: TGCAGTGCAAGGCTCGACGGCACAGATACGCAGTATTTT.